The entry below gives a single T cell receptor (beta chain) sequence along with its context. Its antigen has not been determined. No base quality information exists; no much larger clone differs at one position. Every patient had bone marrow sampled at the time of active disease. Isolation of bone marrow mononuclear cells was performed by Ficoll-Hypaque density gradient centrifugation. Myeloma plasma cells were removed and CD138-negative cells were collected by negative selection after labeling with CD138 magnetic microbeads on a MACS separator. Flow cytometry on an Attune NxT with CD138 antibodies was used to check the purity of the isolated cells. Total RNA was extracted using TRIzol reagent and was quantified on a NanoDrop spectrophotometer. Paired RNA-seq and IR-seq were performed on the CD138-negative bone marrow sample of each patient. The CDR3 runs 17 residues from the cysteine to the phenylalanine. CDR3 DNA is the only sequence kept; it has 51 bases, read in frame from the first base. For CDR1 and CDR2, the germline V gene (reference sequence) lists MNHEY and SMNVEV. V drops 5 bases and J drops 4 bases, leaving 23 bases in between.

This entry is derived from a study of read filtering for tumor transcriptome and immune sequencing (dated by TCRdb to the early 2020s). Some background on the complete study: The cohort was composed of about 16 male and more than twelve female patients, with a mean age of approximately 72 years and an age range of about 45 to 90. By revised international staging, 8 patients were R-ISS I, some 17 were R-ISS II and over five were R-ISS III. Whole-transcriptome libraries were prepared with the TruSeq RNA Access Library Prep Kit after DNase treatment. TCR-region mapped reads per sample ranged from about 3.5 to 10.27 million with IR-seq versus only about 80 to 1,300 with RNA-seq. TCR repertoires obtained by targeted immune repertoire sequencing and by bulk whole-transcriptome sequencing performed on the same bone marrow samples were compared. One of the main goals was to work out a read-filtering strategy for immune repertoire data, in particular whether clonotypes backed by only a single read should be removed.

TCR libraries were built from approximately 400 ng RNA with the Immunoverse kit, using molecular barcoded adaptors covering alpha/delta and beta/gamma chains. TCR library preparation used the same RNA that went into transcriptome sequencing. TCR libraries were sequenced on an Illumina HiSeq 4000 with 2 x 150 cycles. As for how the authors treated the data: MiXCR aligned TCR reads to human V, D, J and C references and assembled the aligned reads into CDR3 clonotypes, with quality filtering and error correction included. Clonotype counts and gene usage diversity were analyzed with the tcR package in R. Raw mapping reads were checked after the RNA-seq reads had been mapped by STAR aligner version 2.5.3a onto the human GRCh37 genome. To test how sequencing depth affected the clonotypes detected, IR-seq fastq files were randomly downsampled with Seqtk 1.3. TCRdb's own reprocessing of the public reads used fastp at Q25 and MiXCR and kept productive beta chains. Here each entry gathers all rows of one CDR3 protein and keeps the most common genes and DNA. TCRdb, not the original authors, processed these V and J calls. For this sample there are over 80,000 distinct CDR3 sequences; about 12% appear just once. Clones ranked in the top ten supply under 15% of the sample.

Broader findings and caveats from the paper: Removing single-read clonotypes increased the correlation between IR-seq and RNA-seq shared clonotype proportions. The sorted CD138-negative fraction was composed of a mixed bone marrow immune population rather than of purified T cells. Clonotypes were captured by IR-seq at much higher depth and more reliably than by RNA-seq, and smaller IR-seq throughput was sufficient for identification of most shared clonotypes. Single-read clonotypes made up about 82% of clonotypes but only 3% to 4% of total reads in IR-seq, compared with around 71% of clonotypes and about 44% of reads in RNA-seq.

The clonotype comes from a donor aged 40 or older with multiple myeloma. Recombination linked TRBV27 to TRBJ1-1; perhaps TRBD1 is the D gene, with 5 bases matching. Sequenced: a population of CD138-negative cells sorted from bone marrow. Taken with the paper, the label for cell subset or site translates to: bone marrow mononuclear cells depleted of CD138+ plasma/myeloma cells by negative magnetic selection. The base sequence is TGTGCCAGCAGTCCACGAGTAGGGGCCGTGGGGAGCACTGAAGCTTTCTTT. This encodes CASSPRVGAVGSTEAFF.